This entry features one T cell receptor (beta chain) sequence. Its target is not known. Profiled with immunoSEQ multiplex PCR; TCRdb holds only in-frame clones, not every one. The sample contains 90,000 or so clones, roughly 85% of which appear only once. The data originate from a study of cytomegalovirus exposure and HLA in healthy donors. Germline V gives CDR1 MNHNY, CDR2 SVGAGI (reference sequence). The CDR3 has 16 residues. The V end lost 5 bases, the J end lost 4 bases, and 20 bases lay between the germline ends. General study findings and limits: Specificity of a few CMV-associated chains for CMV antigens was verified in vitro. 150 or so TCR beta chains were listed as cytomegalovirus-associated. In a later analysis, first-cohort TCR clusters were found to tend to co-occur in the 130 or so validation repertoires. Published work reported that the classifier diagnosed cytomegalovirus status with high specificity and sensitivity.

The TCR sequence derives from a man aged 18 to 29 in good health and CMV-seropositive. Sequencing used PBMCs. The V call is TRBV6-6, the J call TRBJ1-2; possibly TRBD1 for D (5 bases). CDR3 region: CASSPAEEGTLYGYTF. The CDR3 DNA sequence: TGTGCCAGCAGTCCAGCAGAGGAAGGGACTCTCTATGGCTACACCTTC.